A selection of T cell receptor beta chains follows, all from one sample in a study of blood T cell repertoires in COVID-19. Libraries were prepared by immunoSEQ multiplex PCR; TCRdb keeps only in-frame clonotypes and omits some of them. The repertoire holds a few hundred thousand clones, with about nine tenths as singletons. Sequencing used peripheral blood. The receptors were gathered from a woman aged 50 to 65 with COVID-19, enrolled during active disease. The CDR3 runs from the conserved cysteine through the conserved F or W. The D gene is left open where the match is weak. The size entry is marked missing in some rows and otherwise reads once, few, many or a size class.

>.|TRBV7-7|TRBJ2-1|TRBD2
TGTGCTAGCAGCAAAAGACTAGCGGGATACAATGAGCAGTTCTTC
CASSKRLAGYNEQFF
>.|TRBV28|TRBJ2-1|TRBD2
TGTGCCAGCAGTACTAGCGCCGAGGCCTACAATGAGCAGTTCTTC
CASSTSAEAYNEQFF
>once|TRBV6-2/TRBV6-3|TRBJ1-2|.
TGTGCCAGCAGTTACTATGTGGCCACCTATGGCTACACCTTC
CASSYYVATYGYTF
>.|TRBV7-9|TRBJ2-1|.
TGTGCCAGCAGCTCCCTCGGCGGGACCGAGCAGTTCTTC
CASSSLGGTEQFF
>.|TRBV6-1|TRBJ1-4|TRBD1
TGTGCCAGCAGTGAATTGACAGGGCATAATGAAAAACTGTTTTTT
CASSELTGHNEKLFF
>.|TRBV20-1|TRBJ2-2|.
TGCAGTGCTAGTCGGAGCGACCGTGCCACCGGGGAGCTGTTTTTT
CSASRSDRATGELFF
>.|TRBV5-1|TRBJ2-7|TRBD1
TGCGCCAGCAGCTTGGCTTGGACAGGGGCCTACGAGCAGTACTTC
CASSLAWTGAYEQYF
>.|TRBV7-2|TRBJ2-1|.
TGTGCCAGCAGCTTACAGGGCAATGAGCAGTTCTTC
CASSLQGNEQFF
>.|TRBV27|TRBJ2-7|TRBD2
TGTGCCAGCAGTTCCGGGACTAGTTTCTACGAGCAGTACTTC
CASSSGTSFYEQYF
>.|TRBV6-2/TRBV6-3|TRBJ2-1|.
TGTGCCAGCAGTTACACCCCGCGACTTGGGGGGAACAATGAGCAGTTCTTC
CASSYTPRLGGNNEQFF
>once|TRBV5-5|TRBJ2-5|.
TGTGCCAGCAGCTTGGGGTCCGGAGGGGAGACCCAGTACTTC
CASSLGSGGETQYF
>.|TRBV5-4|TRBJ1-2|TRBD1
TGTGCCAGCAGGTTAGGACAGGGGGCCAATGGCTACACCTTC
CASRLGQGANGYTF
>.|TRBV24-1|TRBJ2-1|.
TGTGCCACCAGTGGACAAACCTCCTACAATGAGCAGTTCTTC
CATSGQTSYNEQFF
>.|TRBV7-3|TRBJ1-3|.
TGTGCCAGCAGCCCGACCGGGACAAAATCTGGAAACACCATATATTTT
CASSPTGTKSGNTIYF
>.|TRBV3-1/TRBV3-2|TRBJ1-1|TRBD1
TGTGCCAGCAGCCGCCCGGGACAGGGTGGAGGTGAAGCTTTCTTT
CASSRPGQGGGEAFF
>.|TRBV7-9|TRBJ1-6|.
TGTGCCAGCAGCTCCCAGGGACAATCAAATTCACCCCTCCACTTT
CASSSQGQSNSPLHF
>.|TRBV4-2|TRBJ1-2|.
TGTGCCAGCAGCCAAGATTCCGGGGGATCCTATGGCTACACCTTC
CASSQDSGGSYGYTF
>.|TRBV7-2|TRBJ1-1|.
TGTGCCAGCAGCTTCGGGGGAACAGGACGCAACACTGAAGCTTTCTTT
CASSFGGTGRNTEAFF
>.|TRBV30|TRBJ2-5|TRBD1
TGTGCCTGGAGTGTCTTAGGGGGCGCGGGAGAGACCCAGTACTTC
CAWSVLGGAGETQYF
>.|TRBV5-1|TRBJ1-4|TRBD1
TGCGCCAGCAGCCCAGGGACAGCCGGGGAAAAACTGTTTTTT
CASSPGTAGEKLFF
>.|TRBV3-1/TRBV3-2|TRBJ2-7|TRBD1
TGTGCCAGCAGGCCCACAGGGGGCAGGTACGAGCAGTACTTC
CASRPTGGRYEQYF
>.|TRBV4-2|TRBJ2-5|.
TGTGCCAGCAGCCAATTGGGGGGCGGGAGTGGAGAGACCCAGTACTTC
CASSQLGGGSGETQYF
>once|TRBV6-6|TRBJ2-7|.
TGTGCCAGCAGTTACTCCGCGGAAAAAATCTACGAGCAGTACTTC
CASSYSAEKIYEQYF
>.|TRBV5-6|TRBJ2-1|TRBD1
TGTGCCAGCAGCTTTGGACAGGGGCCCTACAATGAGCAGTTCTTC
CASSFGQGPYNEQFF
>.|TRBV7-8|TRBJ2-3|TRBD2
TGTGCCAGCAGCTCTAGCTGGTCTAGCGGTGGTGATACGCAGTATTTT
CASSSSWSSGGDTQYF
>few|TRBV19|TRBJ1-6|TRBD1
TGTGCCAGTTCGGACAGGGTGAATTCACCCCTCCACTTT
CASSDRVNSPLHF
>.|TRBV5-1|TRBJ2-7|.
TGCGCCAGCAGCTCCTACGACAGCGAGCAGTACTTC
CASSSYDSEQYF
>.|TRBV7-8|TRBJ1-3|.
TGTGCCAGCAGCTTAGCGCGGGGAAACACCATATATTTT
CASSLARGNTIYF
>.|TRBV28|TRBJ1-3|TRBD1
TGTGCCAGCAATCCTCCTGGGACAGCCGGAAACACCATATATTTT
CASNPPGTAGNTIYF
>.|TRBV18|TRBJ2-3|TRBD2
TGTGCCAGCTCACCAGGAGGTAGCGGGAGGCCGGTGAGCACAGATACGCAGTATTTT
CASSPGGSGRPVSTDTQYF
>.|TRBV10-2|TRBJ2-1|TRBD2
TGCGCCAGCATCGCCGGGACTAGCTCTCGGCAGTTCTTC
CASIAGTSSRQFF
>.|TRBV18|TRBJ1-1|.
TGTGCCAGCTCACCACCCTCAGTAGCAGGGGCAGTGGTACGGAACACTGAAGCTTTCTTT
CASSPPSVAGAVVRNTEAFF
>.|TRBV5-6|TRBJ2-7|.
TGTGCCAGCACCCCGGCCAGGAATACCTACGAGCAGTACTTC
CASTPARNTYEQYF
>.|TRBV29-1|TRBJ1-1|TRBD1
TGCAGCGGGAGGGGGCTTTTGAACACTGAAGCTTTCTTT
CSGRGLLNTEAFF
>.|TRBV15|TRBJ2-7|TRBD2
TGTGCCACCAGCGGAAGACTAGCGGGAGTCTACGAGCAGTACTTC
CATSGRLAGVYEQYF
>.|TRBV2|TRBJ2-1|TRBD2
TGTGCCAGTCTAGCGGGAGGGTACAATGAGCAGTTCTTC
CASLAGGYNEQFF
>.|TRBV7-9|TRBJ2-3|.
TGTGCCAGCAGCCCCGGGGGTTCCGGCACAGATACGCAGTATTTT
CASSPGGSGTDTQYF
>.|TRBV9|TRBJ2-3|.
TGTGCCAGCAGCGTAGATCGGGATCAGCAGTATTTT
CASSVDRDQQYF
>.|TRBV3-1/TRBV3-2|TRBJ2-3|TRBD2
TGTGCCAGCAGCCGACGGACTAGCGGGAGGGTCCCTAGCACAGATACGCAGTATTTT
CASSRRTSGRVPSTDTQYF
>.|TRBV30|TRBJ1-6|TRBD1
TGTGCCTGGAGTGTTGCCAAAGGGGGCAATTCACCCCTCCACTTT
CAWSVAKGGNSPLHF
>.|TRBV11-2|TRBJ2-1|TRBD2
TGTGCCAGCAGCCAACCCCACGGGGTGGCGGGAGACCACAATGAGCAGTTCTTC
CASSQPHGVAGDHNEQFF